Shown below are 5 T cell receptor beta chains from a single sample sequenced in a study of control samples from healthy donors and cancer patients. The table came from immunoSEQ multiplex PCR; TCRdb's copy has only in-frame clones and leaves some out. The profile shows roughly 370,000 clones, more than 80% of them singletons. Source material: PBMCs. These receptor sequences come from a man between 40 and 49 years old with head and neck cancer.

The V and J genes are TRBV5-1 and TRBJ2-2; 8 bases fit TRBD1. The CDR3 is 16 residues long. Germline CDR1 is SGHRS and CDR2 is YFSETQ. Trimming cost V 3 bases and J 2 bases; bases outside gene matches: 6. This chain's CDR3 is CASSSMTGANTGELFF. The CDR3 DNA reads as TGCGCCAGCAGCTCCATGACAGGGGCAAACACCGGGGAGCTGTTTTTT. Using reference TRBV5-1 and TRBJ2-2 for the parts outside the CDR3, the full variable domain is KAGVTQTPRYLIKTRGQQVTLSCSPISGHRSVSWYQQTPGQGLQFLFEYFSETQRNKGNFPGRFSGRQFSNSRSEMNVSTLELGDSALYLCASSSMTGANTGELFFGEGSRLTVL.

V and J are TRBV19 and TRBJ1-4; 9 bases map to TRBD1. The V segment lost 5 bases and the J segment 5 bases; nucleotides outside the gene matches: 6. The germline V gene encodes CDR1 LNHDA and CDR2 SQIVND (reference sequence). This CDR3 region has 15 residues. CDR3 region: CASSVGQGGNEKLFF. The CDR3 nucleotides read TGTGCCAGTAGTGTGGGACAGGGAGGGAATGAAAAACTGTTTTTT.

This chain links TRBV4-3 with TRBJ1-1, with D hard to call. The CDR3 spans 13 residues. Germline loops: CDR1 LGHNA, CDR2 YSLEER. Trimming cost V 3 bases and J 0 bases, with 5 bases left between them. CDR3 bases: TGCGCCAGCAGCCAGAACATGAACACTGAAGCTTTCTTT. Encoded protein: CASSQNMNTEAFF.

V is TRBV5-6 and J is TRBJ1-6; possible D gene TRBD1, 6 bases. With 6 bases removed from V and 0 bases from J, the gap between germline ends came to 13 bases. Germline CDR1 reads SGHDT; CDR2 reads YYEEEE. There are 16 residues in the CDR3. This CDR3 is CASTWGPSSYNSPLHF. In DNA, the CDR3 is TGTGCCAGCACCTGGGGGCCTAGCTCCTATAATTCACCCCTCCACTTT. The full variable domain, completed using reference TRBV5-6 and TRBJ1-6, is DAGVTQSPTHLIKTRGQQVTLRCSPKSGHDTVSWYQQALGQGPQFIFQYYEEEERQRGNFPDRFSGHQFPNYSSELNVNALLLGDSALYLCASTWGPSSYNSPLHFGNGTRLTVT.

The chain couples TRBV6-1 to TRBJ2-5; TRBD1 is a possible D gene (6 bases). V lost 2 bases and J lost 5, with 15 bases in between. Germline V gene data show CDR1 as MNHNS and CDR2 as SASEGT. This CDR3 region has 15 residues. Here the CDR3 DNA reads TGTGCCAGCAGTGAAATTGGGGGCGGGCGGGAGACCCAGTACTTC. Translating it yields CASSEIGGGRETQYF.